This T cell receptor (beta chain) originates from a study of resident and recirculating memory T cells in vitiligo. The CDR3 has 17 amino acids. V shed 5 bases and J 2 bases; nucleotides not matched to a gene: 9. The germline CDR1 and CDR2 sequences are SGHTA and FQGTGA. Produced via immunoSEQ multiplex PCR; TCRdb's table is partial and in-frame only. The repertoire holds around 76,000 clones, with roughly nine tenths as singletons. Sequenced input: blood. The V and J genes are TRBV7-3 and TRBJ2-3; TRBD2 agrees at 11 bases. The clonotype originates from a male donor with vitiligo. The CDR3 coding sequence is TGTGCCAGCAGCCAGACGATTAGCGGGGGGGCCACAGATACGCAGTATTTT. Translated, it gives CASSQTISGGATDTQYF.